This T cell receptor (beta chain) was identified in a study of regulatory T cells in long-lasting Graves disease. For the study at large: Recently diagnosed Graves' patients had received antithyroid drugs for under 3 months. Study-level points and caveats: Relative to newly diagnosed Graves' patients, persistent ones had lower TCR diversity.

The time point denotes: newly diagnosed GD, antithyroid drugs for less than 3 months. Preparation of the TCR library used RNA extracted from PBMCs. This clonotype has at least ten counts. Its target is unknown. Researchers made TCR beta libraries by using iRepertoire HTBI primers and running Arm-PCR on CDR3 regions. Via MiXCR, TCRdb re-called the multiplex PCR reads, giving one row per CDR3 protein. The data contain 400,000 to 550,000 distinct CDR3 sequences, about 16% of them singletons. With V trimmed by 5 bases and J by 12 bases, 10 bases remained unmatched. CDR3 length: 12 residues. The germline V gene has CDR1 MNHNS and CDR2 SASEGT. This sample was also put to use in a study of T cells in Graves' hyperthyroidism and ophthalmopathy. From that second work: Patients aged 18 to 65 with hyperthyroidism were newly diagnosed, with duration under 2 months.

The chain uses TRBV6-1 and TRBJ2-7; the match to TRBD2 covers 7 bases. This TCR was sampled from a woman in her thirties with Graves disease. Specimen: peripheral blood mononuclear cells (PBMCs), collected at new diagnosis, from a patient treated with antithyroid drugs. CDR3 coding DNA: TGTGCCAGCAGTCACGCTAGCGGACCAAGGTACTTC. It translates to CASSHASGPRYF.